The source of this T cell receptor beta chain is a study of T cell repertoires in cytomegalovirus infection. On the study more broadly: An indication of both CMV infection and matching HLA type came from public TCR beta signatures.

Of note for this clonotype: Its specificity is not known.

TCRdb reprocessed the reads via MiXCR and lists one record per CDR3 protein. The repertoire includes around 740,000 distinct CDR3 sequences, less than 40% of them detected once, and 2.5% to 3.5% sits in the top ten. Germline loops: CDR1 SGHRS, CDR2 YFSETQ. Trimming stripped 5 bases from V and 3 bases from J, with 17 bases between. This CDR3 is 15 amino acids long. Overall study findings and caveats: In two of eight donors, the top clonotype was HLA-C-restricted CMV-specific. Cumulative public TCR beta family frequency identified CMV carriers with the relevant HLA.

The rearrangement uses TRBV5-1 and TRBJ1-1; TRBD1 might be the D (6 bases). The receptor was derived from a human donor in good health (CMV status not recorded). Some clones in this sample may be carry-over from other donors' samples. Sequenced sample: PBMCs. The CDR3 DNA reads TGCGCCAGCAGATGGGGGGGCGCGAAGGACACTGAAGCTTTCTTT. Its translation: CASRWGGAKDTEAFF.